The clone carrying this TCR beta chain was seen repeatedly, ten times or more. Its specificity is unknown. The sample is drawn from a study of T-cell reconstitution after alpha-beta-depleted transplantation in children. During its preparation, the TCRbeta library received unique molecular identifiers. TCRdb called the PCR reads again in MiXCR, with one record for every CDR3 protein. The sample has under 850,000 distinct CDR3 sequences, around 13% seen once. The V gene's germline CDR1 is DFQATT and CDR2 SNEGSKA (reference sequence). CDR3 length equals 16 residues. V gave up 0 bases and J gave up 10 bases, with 22 bases separating them. General study points: Reportedly, alpha-beta T cells present about two months post-transplant originated from several hundred expanded clones of graft origin. Day-60 TCRbeta diversity that was high in some patients was derived from surviving recipient T cells and thymic progenitors. Most T-cell counts and diversity one year after the transplant came from T cells that were newly produced.

The V gene is TRBV20-1, the J gene TRBJ2-1; a weak D match, TRBD2 (5 bases). The clonotype was recovered from a girl aged 2 to 9 with congenital amegakaryocytic thrombocytopenia, due to receive a stem cell transplant. The sequencing here drew on PBMCs, taken before TCRalphabeta/CD19-depleted stem cell transplant. The CDR3 loop reads CSARDSHSVLAEEQFF. For the CDR3, the DNA is TGCAGTGCTAGAGACTCCCACTCCGTTCTAGCAGAGGAGCAGTTCTTC.